The rows below give T cell receptor beta chains drawn from one sample of a study of beta chain features in type 1 diabetes. The data were produced by immunoSEQ multiplex PCR, yet TCRdb's version contains in-frame clones alone and is incomplete. The data show hundreds of thousands of clones, around 16% seen once. Sequenced input: naive CD4+ T cells from blood. The receptors were sampled from a young man in good health. Both conserved end residues are part of each CDR3. The D gene is left open where the match is weak. Clone size is shown for a subset of rows, as once, few, many or a class of expanded clone.

>.|TRBV7-2|TRBJ2-5|.
TGTGCCAGCAGACGTCCAGGGGCCGGATATCAAGAGACCCAGTACTTC
CASRRPGAGYQETQYF
>TRBD1|TRBV9|TRBJ1-5|few
TGTGCCAGCAGCGTAGAGGGGACAGAAAAGCCCCAGCATTTT
CASSVEGTEKPQHF
>TRBD2|TRBV27|TRBJ2-2|.
TGTGCCAGCTCCGGGGGGGCACCGAACACCGGGGAGCTGTTTTTT
CASSGGAPNTGELFF
>TRBD1|TRBV29-1|TRBJ1-2|.
TGCAGCGTTCTTGGACAGGGAGGCTATGGCTACACCTTC
CSVLGQGGYGYTF
>.|TRBV6-1|TRBJ1-1|.
TGTGCCAGCAGTGAAGTTCAGTTCACTGAAGCTTTCTTT
CASSEVQFTEAFF
>.|TRBV30|TRBJ1-4|few
TGTGCCTGGCAAAAGCAGGGTGCTAATGAAAAACTGTTTTTT
CAWQKQGANEKLFF
>TRBD2|TRBV5-1|TRBJ2-1|.
TGCGCCAGCAGACCGCTAGCGGGGGGTCGCTACAATGAGCAGTTCTTC
CASRPLAGGRYNEQFF
>.|TRBV5-4|TRBJ1-1|.
TGTGCCAGCAGCCCCGGGGAGGGGACTGAAGCTTTCTTT
CASSPGEGTEAFF
>TRBD2|TRBV5-4|TRBJ2-7|few
TGTGCCAGCAGCTGGGCAGGACTAGCCAACGAGCAGTACTTC
CASSWAGLANEQYF
>.|TRBV7-2|TRBJ1-6|.
TGTGCCAGCAGCTTAGTGCAGGGCCCGGGTAATTCACCCCTCCACTTT
CASSLVQGPGNSPLHF
>TRBD2|TRBV27|TRBJ2-1|many
TGTGCCAGCAGTTCAGCTAGCGGGAGGGCCTCTCGGTTCTTC
CASSSASGRASRFF
>.|TRBV29-1|TRBJ1-5|few
TGCAGCGTTTTAGACGGTAACCGGCAGCCCCAGCATTTT
CSVLDGNRQPQHF
>TRBD1|TRBV25-1|TRBJ2-7|few
TGTGCCAGCGGCACCCGGGACAGCCTATACGAGCAGTACTTC
CASGTRDSLYEQYF
>TRBD1|TRBV7-2|TRBJ1-2|few
TGTGCCAGCAGCTTAACTCCTGGACAGGGGCGCGCTACTAACTATGGCTACACCTTC
CASSLTPGQGRATNYGYTF
>.|TRBV6-5|TRBJ1-2|.
TGTGCCAGCAGTTACTCGTCAGGCCTTACCTATGGCTACACCTTC
CASSYSSGLTYGYTF